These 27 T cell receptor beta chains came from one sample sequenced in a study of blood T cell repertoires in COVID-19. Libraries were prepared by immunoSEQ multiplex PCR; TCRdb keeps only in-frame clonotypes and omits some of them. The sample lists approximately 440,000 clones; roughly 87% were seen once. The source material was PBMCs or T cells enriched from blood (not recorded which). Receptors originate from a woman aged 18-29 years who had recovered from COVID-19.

CDR3 bases: TGTGCCAGCAGCTTAGCGAGGGATTATCAGCCCCAGCATTTT. As protein: CASSLARDYQPQHF. This rearrangement joins TRBV11-3 to TRBJ1-5; D gene ambiguous. Germline CDR1 is SGHNT and CDR2 is YENEEA. The CDR3 extends over 14 amino acids. The V end was cut by 1 base, the J end by 5 bases, with 9 bases between. The full variable domain, in which reference TRBV11-3 and TRBJ1-5 provide the parts outside the CDR3, is EAGVVQSPRYKIIEKKQPVAFWCNPISGHNTLYWYLQNLGQGPELLIRYENEEAVDDSQLPKDRFSAERLKGVDSTLKIQPAELGDSAVYLCASSLARDYQPQHFGDGTRLSIL.

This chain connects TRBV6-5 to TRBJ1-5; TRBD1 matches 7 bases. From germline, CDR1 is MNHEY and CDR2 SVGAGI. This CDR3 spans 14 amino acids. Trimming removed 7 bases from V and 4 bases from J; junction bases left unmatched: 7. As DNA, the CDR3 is TGTGCCAGCAATGCCAGGGGGTTGAATCAGCCCCAGCATTTT. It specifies CASNARGLNQPQHF.

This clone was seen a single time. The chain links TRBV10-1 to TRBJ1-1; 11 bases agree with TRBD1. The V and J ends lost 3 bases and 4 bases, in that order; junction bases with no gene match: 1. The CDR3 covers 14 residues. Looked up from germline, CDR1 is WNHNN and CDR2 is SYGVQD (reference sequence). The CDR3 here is CASSDGTGGTEAFF. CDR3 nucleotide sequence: TGCGCCAGCAGTGACGGGACAGGGGGCACTGAAGCTTTCTTT.

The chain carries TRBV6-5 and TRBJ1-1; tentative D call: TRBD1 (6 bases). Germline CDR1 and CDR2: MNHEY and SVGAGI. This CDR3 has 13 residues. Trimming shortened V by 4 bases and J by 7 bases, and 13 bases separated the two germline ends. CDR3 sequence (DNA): TGTGCCAGCAGTTCCACCGGACAGATTGAAGCTTTCTTT. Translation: CASSSTGQIEAFF.

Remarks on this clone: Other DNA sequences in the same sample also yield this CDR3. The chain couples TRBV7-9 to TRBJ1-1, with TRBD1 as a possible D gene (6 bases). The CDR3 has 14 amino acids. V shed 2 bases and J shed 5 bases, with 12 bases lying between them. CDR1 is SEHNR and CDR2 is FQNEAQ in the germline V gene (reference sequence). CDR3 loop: CASSLQGMGTEAFF. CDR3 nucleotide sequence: TGTGCCAGCAGCTTACAGGGGATGGGGACTGAAGCTTTCTTT.

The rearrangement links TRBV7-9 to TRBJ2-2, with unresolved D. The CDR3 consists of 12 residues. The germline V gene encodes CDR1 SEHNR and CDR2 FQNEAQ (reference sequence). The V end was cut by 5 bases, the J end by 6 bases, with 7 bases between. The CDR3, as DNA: TGTGCCAGCAGCCCTTCGTCCGGGGAGCTGTTTTTT. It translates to CASSPSSGELFF.

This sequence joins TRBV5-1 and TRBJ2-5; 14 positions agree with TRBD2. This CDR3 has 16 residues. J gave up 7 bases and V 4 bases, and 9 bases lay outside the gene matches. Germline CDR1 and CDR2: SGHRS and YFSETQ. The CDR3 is CASSLGTSGGQGTQYF. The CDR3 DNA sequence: TGCGCCAGCAGCCTCGGGACTAGCGGGGGCCAGGGGACCCAGTACTTC.

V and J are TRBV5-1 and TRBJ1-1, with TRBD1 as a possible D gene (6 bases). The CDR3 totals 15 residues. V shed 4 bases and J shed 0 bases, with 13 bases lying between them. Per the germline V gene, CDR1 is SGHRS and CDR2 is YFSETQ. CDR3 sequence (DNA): TGCGCCAGCAGCGAAGGGACATCCATGAACACTGAAGCTTTCTTT. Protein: CASSEGTSMNTEAFF.

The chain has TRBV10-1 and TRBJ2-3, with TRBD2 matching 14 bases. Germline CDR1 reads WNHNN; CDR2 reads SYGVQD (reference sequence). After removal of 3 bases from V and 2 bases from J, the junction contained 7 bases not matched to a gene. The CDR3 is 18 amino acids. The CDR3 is CASSDGGLAGGSTDTQYF. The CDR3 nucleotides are TGCGCCAGCAGTGACGGAGGACTAGCGGGGGGTTCCACAGATACGCAGTATTTT.

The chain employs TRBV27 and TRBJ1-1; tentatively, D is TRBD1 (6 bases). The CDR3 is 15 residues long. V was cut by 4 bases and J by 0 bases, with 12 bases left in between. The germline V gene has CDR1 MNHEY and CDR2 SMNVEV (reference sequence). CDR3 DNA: TGTGCCAGCAGTTACACAGGGAATATGAACACTGAAGCTTTCTTT. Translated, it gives CASSYTGNMNTEAFF.

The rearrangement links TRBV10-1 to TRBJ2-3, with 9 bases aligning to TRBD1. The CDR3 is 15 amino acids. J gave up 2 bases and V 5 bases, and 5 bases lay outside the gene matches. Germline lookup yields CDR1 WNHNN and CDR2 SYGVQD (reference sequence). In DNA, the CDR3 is TGCGCCAGCAGTTGGACAGGGGCCACCACAGATACGCAGTATTTT. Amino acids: CASSWTGATTDTQYF.

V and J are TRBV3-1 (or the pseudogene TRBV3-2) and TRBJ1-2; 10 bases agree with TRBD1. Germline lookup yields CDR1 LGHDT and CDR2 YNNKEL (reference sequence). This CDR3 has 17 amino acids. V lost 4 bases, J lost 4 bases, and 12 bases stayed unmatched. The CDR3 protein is CASSRPGSTGGGYGYTF. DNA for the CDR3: TGTGCCAGCAGCCGACCGGGTTCGACAGGGGGCGGCTATGGCTACACCTTC.

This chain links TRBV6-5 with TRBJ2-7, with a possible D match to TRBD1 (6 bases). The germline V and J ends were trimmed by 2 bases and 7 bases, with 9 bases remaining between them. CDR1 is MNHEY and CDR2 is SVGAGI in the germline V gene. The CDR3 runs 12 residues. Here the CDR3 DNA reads TGTGCCAGCAGTTACGACAGGTCTGAGCAGTACTTC. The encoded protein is CASSYDRSEQYF.

The DNA of the CDR3 is TGTGCCAGCAGTTCTCAGTCTGCAACTAATGAAAAACTGTTTTTT. Its translation is CASSSQSATNEKLFF. The chain combines TRBV7-2 with TRBJ1-4; D ambiguous. V lost 6 bases and J 0 bases, leaving 11 bases between the germline ends. The CDR3 consists of 15 residues. Germline V gene lookup returns CDR1 SGHTA and CDR2 FQGNSA.

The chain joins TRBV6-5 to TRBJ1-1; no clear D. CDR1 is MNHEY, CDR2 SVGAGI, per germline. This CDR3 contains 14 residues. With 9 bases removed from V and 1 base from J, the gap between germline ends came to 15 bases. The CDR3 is CASNPRLGNTEAFF. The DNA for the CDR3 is TGTGCCAGTAATCCTAGGCTGGGGAACACTGAAGCTTTCTTT.

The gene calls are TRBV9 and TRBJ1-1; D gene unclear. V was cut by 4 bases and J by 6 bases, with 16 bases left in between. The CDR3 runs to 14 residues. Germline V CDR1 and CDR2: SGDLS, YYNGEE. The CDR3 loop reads CASSTSAEASEAFF. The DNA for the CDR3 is TGTGCCAGCAGCACCTCCGCGGAAGCCTCTGAAGCTTTCTTT.

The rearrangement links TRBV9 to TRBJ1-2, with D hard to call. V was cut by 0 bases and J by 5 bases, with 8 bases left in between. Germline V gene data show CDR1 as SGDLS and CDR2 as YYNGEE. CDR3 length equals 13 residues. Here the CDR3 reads CASSVGGAYGYTF. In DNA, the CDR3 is TGTGCCAGCAGCGTAGGGGGAGCTTATGGCTACACCTTC.

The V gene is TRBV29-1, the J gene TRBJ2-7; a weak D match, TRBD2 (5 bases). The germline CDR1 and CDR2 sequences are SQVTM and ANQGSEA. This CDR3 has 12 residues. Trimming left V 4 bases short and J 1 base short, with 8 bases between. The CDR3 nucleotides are TGCAGCGTTGCGGGCGGGTCCTACGAGCAGTACTTC. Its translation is CSVAGGSYEQYF.

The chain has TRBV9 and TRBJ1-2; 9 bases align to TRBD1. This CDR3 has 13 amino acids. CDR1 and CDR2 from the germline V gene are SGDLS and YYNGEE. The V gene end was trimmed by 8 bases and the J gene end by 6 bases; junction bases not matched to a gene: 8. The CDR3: CASPFWTGDGYTF. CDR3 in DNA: TGTGCCAGTCCCTTTTGGACAGGGGATGGCTACACCTTC.

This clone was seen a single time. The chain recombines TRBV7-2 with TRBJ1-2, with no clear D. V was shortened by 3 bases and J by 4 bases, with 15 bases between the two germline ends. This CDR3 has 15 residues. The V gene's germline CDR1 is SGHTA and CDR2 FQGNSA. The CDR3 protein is CASSLVAGASYGYTF. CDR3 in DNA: TGTGCCAGCAGCTTGGTAGCGGGCGCCTCCTATGGCTACACCTTC.

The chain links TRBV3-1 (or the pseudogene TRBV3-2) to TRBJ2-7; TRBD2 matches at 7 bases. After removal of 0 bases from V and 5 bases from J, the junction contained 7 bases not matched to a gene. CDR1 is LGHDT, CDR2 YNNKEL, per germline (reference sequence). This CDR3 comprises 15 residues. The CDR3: CASSQDTQAGNEQYF. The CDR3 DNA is TGTGCCAGCAGCCAAGATACACAAGCGGGGAACGAGCAGTACTTC.

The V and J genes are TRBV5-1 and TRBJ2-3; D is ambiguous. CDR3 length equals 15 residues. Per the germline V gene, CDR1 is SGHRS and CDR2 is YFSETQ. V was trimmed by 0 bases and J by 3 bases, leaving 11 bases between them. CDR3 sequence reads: CASSLGAAPTDTQYF. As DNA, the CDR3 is TGCGCCAGCAGCTTGGGGGCCGCCCCAACAGATACGCAGTATTTT.

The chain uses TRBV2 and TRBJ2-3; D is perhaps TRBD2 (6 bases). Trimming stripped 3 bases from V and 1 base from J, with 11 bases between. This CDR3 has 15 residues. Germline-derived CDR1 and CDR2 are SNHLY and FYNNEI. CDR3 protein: CASSEAVAGTDTQYF. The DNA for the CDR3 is TGTGCCAGCAGTGAGGCGGTAGCGGGCACAGATACGCAGTATTTT.

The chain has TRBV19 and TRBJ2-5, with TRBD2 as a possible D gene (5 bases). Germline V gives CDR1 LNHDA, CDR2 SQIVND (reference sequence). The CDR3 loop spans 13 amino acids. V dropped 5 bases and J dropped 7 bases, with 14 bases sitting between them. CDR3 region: CASSAPQTRTQYF. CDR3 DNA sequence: TGTGCCAGTAGTGCTCCACAAACTAGGACCCAGTACTTC.

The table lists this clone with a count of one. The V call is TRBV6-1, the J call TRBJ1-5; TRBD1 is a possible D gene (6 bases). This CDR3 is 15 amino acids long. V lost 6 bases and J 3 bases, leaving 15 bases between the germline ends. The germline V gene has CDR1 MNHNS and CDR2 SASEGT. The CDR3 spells CASRLAGVVNQPQHF. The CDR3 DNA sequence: TGTGCCAGCAGGTTGGCAGGGGTGGTCAATCAGCCCCAGCATTTT.

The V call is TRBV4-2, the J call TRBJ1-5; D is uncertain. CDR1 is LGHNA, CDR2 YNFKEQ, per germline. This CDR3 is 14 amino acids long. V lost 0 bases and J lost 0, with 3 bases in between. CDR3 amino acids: CASSQDISNQPQHF. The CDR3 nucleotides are TGTGCCAGCAGCCAAGATATTAGCAATCAGCCCCAGCATTTT.

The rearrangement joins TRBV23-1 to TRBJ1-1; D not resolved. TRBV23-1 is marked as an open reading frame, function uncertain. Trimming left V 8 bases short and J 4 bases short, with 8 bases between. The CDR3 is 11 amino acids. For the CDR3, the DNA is TGCGCCAGCCCCCCGGGCACTGAAGCTTTCTTT. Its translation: CASPPGTEAFF.